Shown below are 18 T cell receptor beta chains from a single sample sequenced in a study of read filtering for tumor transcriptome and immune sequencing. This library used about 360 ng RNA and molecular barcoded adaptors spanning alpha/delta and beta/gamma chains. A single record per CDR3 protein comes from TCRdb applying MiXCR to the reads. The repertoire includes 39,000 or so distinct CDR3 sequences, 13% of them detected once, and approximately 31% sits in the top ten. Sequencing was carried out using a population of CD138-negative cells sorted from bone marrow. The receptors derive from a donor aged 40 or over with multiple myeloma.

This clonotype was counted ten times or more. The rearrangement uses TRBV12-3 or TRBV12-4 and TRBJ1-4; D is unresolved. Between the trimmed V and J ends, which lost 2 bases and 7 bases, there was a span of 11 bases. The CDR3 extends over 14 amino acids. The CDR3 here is CASSLRVVGEKLFF. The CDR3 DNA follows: TGTGCCAGCAGTTTACGGGTAGTTGGTGAAAAACTGTTTTTT.

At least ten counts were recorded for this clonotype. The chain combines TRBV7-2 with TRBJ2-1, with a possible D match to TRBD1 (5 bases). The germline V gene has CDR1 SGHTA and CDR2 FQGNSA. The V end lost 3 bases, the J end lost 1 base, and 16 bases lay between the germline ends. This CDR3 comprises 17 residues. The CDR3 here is CASSFRAWRTSYNEQFF. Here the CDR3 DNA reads TGTGCCAGCAGCTTTCGGGCGTGGCGGACATCCTACAATGAGCAGTTCTTC.

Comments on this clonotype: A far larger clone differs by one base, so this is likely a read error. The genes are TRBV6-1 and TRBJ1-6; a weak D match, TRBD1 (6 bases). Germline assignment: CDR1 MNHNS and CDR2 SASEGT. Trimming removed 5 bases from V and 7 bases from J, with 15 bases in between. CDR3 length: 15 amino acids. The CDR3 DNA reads TGTGCCAGCAGTTACGCCCGGGGGCTGAATTCACCCCTCCACTTT. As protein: CASSYARGLNSPLHF.

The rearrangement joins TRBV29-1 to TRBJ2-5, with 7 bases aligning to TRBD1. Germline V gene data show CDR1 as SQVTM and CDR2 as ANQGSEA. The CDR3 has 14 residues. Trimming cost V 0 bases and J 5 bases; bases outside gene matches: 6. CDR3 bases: TGCAGCGTTGAAGAACTAGTCAGGGGGGAGACCCAGTACTTC. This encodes CSVEELVRGETQYF.

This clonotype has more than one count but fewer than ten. CDR3 bases: TGCGCCAGCAGCTTGGAAGGACAGGGGGTGAAAGCTTTCTTT. It is translated as CASSLEGQGVKAFF. The gene calls are TRBV5-1 and TRBJ1-1, with 10 bases fitting TRBD1. The CDR3 covers 14 residues. Looked up from germline, CDR1 is SGHRS and CDR2 is YFSETQ. V lost 0 bases and J lost 9; bases outside the gene matches: 5.

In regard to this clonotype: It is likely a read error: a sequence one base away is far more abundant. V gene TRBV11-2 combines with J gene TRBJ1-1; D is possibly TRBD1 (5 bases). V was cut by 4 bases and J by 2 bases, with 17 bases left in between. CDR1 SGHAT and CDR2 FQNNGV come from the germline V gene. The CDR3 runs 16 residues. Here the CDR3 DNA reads TGTGCCAGCAGCTCCAGGGACGGACGAAGTAACACTGAAGCTTTCTTT. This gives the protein CASSSRDGRSNTEAFF. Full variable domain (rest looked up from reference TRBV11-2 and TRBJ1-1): EAGVAQSPRYKIIEKRQSVAFWCNPISGHATLYWYQQILGQGPKLLIQFQNNGVVDDSQLPKDRFSAERLKGVDSTLKIQPAKLEDSAVYLCASSSRDGRSNTEAFFGQGTRLTVV.

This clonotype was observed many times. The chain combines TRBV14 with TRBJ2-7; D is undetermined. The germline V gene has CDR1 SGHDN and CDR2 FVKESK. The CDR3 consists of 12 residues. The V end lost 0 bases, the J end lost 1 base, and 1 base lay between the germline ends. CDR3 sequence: CASSQESYEQYF. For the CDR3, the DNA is TGTGCCAGCAGCCAAGAGTCCTACGAGCAGTACTTC.

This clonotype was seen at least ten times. CDR3 region: CASSYQAGVGYEQFF. CDR3 nucleotide sequence: TGTGCCAGCAGTTACCAAGCGGGAGTAGGGTATGAGCAGTTCTTC. The J gene is TRBJ2-1, the V gene TRBV6-5; 8 bases line up with TRBD2. This CDR3 comprises 15 residues. The V segment lost 2 bases and the J segment 8 bases; nucleotides outside the gene matches: 8. Germline V CDR1 and CDR2: MNHEY, SVGAGI.

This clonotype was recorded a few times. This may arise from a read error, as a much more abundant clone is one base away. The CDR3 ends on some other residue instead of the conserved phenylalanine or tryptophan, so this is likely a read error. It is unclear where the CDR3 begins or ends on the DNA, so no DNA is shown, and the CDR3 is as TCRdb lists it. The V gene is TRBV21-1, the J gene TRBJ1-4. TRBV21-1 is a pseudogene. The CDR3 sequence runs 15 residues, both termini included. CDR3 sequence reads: CASSANFPTNEKLFI.

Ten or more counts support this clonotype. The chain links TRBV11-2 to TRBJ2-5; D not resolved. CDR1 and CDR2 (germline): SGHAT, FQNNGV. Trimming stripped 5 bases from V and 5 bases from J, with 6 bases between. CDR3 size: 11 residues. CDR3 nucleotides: TGTGCCAGCAGCACCAGGGAGACCCAGTACTTC. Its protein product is CASSTRETQYF.

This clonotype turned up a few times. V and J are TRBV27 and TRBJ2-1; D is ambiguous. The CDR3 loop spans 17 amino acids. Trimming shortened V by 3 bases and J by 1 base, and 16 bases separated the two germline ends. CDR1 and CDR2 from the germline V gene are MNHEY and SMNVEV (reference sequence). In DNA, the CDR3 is TGTGCCAGCAGTTTCTTCTCAGACCGGGTATCCTACAATGAGCAGTTCTTC. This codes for CASSFFSDRVSYNEQFF.

The CDR3 DNA follows: TGTGCCAGTAGTACACAGGGAGTAAATCAGCCCCAGCATTTT. Translation: CASSTQGVNQPQHF. This sequence joins TRBV19 and TRBJ1-5; D is perhaps TRBD1 (6 bases). Germline V gene lookup returns CDR1 LNHDA and CDR2 SQIVND (reference sequence). V lost 4 bases, J lost 4 bases, and 11 bases lay in between. CDR3 length equals 14 residues.

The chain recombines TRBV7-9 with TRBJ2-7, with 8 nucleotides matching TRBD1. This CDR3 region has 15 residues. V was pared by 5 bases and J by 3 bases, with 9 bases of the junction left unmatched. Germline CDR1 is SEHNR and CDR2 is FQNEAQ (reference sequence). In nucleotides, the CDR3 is TGTGCCAGCAGCCCCTGGACAGGGACCCACTACGAGCAGTACTTC. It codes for CASSPWTGTHYEQYF.

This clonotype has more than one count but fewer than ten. The CDR3 loop reads CASIEVTTDTQYF. The CDR3 DNA reads as TGTGCCAGCATAGAGGTTACTACAGATACGCAGTATTTT. V and J are TRBV12-3 or TRBV12-4 and TRBJ2-3; D is unresolved. The CDR3 length is 13 residues. V shed 7 bases and J shed 3 bases, with 11 bases lying between them.

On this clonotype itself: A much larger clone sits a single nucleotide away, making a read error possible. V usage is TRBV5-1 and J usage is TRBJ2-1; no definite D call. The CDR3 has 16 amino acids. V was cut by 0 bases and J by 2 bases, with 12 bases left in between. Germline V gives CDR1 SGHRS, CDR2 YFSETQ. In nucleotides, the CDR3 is TGCGCCAGCAGCTTGGGTGGGTCCTTCGCCTACAATGAGCAGTTCTTC. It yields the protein CASSLGGSFAYNEQFF.

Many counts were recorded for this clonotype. The CDR3 region has the DNA TGCGCCAGCAGCTTGGAAAGACAGACAGATACGCAGTATTTT. It is translated as CASSLERQTDTQYF. This sequence joins TRBV5-1 and TRBJ2-3; perhaps TRBD1 as D (5 bases). The CDR3 is 14 residues long. Per the germline V gene, CDR1 is SGHRS and CDR2 is YFSETQ. V was clipped by 0 bases and J by 3 bases, with 8 bases between them. Based on the CDR3 plus reference TRBV5-1 and TRBJ2-3, the full variable domain is KAGVTQTPRYLIKTRGQQVTLSCSPISGHRSVSWYQQTPGQGLQFLFEYFSETQRNKGNFPGRFSGRQFSNSRSEMNVSTLELGDSALYLCASSLERQTDTQYFGPGTRLTVL.

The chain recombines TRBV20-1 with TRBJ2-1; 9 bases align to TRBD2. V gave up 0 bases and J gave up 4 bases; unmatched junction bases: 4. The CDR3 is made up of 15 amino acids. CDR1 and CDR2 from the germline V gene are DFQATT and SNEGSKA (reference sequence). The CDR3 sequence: CSARESLAGYNEQFF. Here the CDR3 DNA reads TGCAGTGCTAGAGAGTCGCTAGCGGGGTACAATGAGCAGTTCTTC.

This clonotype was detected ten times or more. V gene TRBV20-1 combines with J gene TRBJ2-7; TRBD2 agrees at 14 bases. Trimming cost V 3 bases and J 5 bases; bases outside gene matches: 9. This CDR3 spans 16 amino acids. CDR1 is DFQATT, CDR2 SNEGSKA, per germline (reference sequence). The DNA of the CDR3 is TGCAGTGCTAGGGCTCCGGGACTAGCGGGAGTGCACGAGCAGTACTTC. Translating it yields CSARAPGLAGVHEQYF.